This T cell receptor (beta chain) is drawn from a study of CD8 T cells in Susac syndrome. An input of about 0.45 to 1 ug of RNA was subjected to reverse transcription using random hexamers. immunoSEQ multiplex PCR amplified TCR beta CDR3 across 54 Vbeta, 13 Jbeta. TCRdb processed the immunoSEQ multiplex PCR reads anew with MiXCR; each CDR3 protein has one entry. The data hold some 170,000 distinct CDR3 sequences, with approximately 94% observed a single time. CD8+ and CD4+ T cells circulating in blood were sequenced for TCR beta. FACS enriched CD8+ TEMRA cells, while bulk CD8+ and CD4+ were negatively isolated. This CDR3 has 14 amino acids. Germline V gives CDR1 SGHNT, CDR2 YYREEE (reference sequence). V was shortened by 5 bases and J by 0 bases, with 11 bases between the two germline ends.

The sequence came from a human donor with multiple sclerosis. The material sequenced was CD4+ T cells from PBMCs. The J gene is TRBJ2-5, the V gene TRBV5-4; perhaps D is TRBD1 or TRBD2 (5 bases each). CDR3 loop: CASSPPGHQETQYF. As DNA, the CDR3 is TGTGCCAGCAGTCCCCCGGGACACCAAGAGACCCAGTACTTC.